This T cell receptor (beta chain) was recorded in a study of shared clonotypes between healthy human individuals. Remarks on this clone: The likely explanation is a read error, given a far larger clone one base away. In this CDR3 the conserved last residue, phenylalanine or tryptophan, is missing, so a read error is likely.

Sequencing used immunoSEQ multiplex PCR; TCRdb keeps in-frame clones, though not all of them. The data contain some 450,000 clones, approximately 77% of them singletons. This TCR was recovered from a woman aged 35 to 49 in good health. Some clones in this sample may be carry-over from other donors' samples. Sequenced: PBMCs.

CDR3 sequence reads: CAIRGVGQNTGELFL. In nucleotides, the CDR3 is TGTGCCATCCGTGGGGTAGGACAGAACACCGGGGAGCTGTTTCTT. V and J are TRBV10-3 and TRBJ2-2; D is perhaps TRBD1 (5 bases). CDR3 length: 15 residues. The ends were cut back, 8 bases at V and 1 base at J, with 14 bases in the middle. Germline V gives CDR1 ENHRY, CDR2 SYGVKD.